The entry below describes one T cell receptor (beta chain). The CDR3 is 16 amino acids. CDR1 SGHDT and CDR2 YYEEEE come from the germline V gene. The junction had 4 bases not matched to a gene; V was cut back by 2 bases and J by 4 bases. This record belongs to a study of blood T cell repertoires in COVID-19. For the study at large: COVID-19 samples from acute and convalescent phases originated in the United States, Italy and Spain. T cells, B-cell-depleted T cells, or PBMCs provided the cDNA or gDNA that served as material.

Authors' processing steps: From reference gene primer amplification, estimates of nucleated cell counts were derived. Clones were read by immunoSEQ multiplex PCR, and TCRdb kept only the in-frame ones, dropping some. Clonal size and the V and J genes are those of that table, whereas D and trimming came from the DNA. The sample yields roughly 200,000 clones, about 88% seen once. The TCR sequence derives from a woman aged 40 to 50 who had recovered from COVID-19. The sequenced sample was peripheral blood. V usage is TRBV5-6 and J usage is TRBJ2-5; 14 bases line up with TRBD2. CDR3 region: CASSFGGTSGRETQYF. CDR3 coding DNA: TGTGCCAGCAGCTTTGGCGGGACTAGCGGGAGAGAGACCCAGTACTTC. The variable domain in full, with the rest retrieved from reference TRBV5-6 and TRBJ2-5, is DAGVTQSPTHLIKTRGQQVTLRCSPKSGHDTVSWYQQALGQGPQFIFQYYEEEERQRGNFPDRFSGHQFPNYSSELNVNALLLGDSALYLCASSFGGTSGRETQYFGPGTRLLVL.